Described below is a single T cell receptor beta chain sequence and its context. What it recognizes is unknown. The data originate from a study of spatial heterogeneity in lung cancer. The time point here: sample taken at primary tumor resection. Extraction of whole RNA from tumor, nontumor lung or frozen PBMC preceded unsorted sequencing. Untreated early-stage non-small cell lung cancer patients, fewer than 85 in total, were the donors. Single TCR cDNA molecules each had their own unique molecular identifier. Via MiXCR, TCRdb re-called the 5' RACE reads, giving one row per CDR3 protein. The sample includes 40,000 to 55,000 distinct CDR3 sequences, around 13% of them seen just once. This CDR3 is built from 15 residues. Germline CDR1 MGHRA, CDR2 YSYEKL. V lost 3 bases, J lost 7 bases, and 13 bases lay in between. Study-level findings and limits: Blood contained ubiquitous expanded tumor TCRs more at resection than at follow-up.

Specimen: PBMCs, collected at surgery. This sequence joins TRBV4-1 and TRBJ1-6; D ambiguous. This sequence was found in a male donor with early-stage non-small cell lung cancer. CDR3 residues: CASSHVPTENSPLHF. CDR3 nucleotide sequence: TGCGCCAGCAGCCACGTCCCGACGGAGAATTCACCCCTCCACTTT.